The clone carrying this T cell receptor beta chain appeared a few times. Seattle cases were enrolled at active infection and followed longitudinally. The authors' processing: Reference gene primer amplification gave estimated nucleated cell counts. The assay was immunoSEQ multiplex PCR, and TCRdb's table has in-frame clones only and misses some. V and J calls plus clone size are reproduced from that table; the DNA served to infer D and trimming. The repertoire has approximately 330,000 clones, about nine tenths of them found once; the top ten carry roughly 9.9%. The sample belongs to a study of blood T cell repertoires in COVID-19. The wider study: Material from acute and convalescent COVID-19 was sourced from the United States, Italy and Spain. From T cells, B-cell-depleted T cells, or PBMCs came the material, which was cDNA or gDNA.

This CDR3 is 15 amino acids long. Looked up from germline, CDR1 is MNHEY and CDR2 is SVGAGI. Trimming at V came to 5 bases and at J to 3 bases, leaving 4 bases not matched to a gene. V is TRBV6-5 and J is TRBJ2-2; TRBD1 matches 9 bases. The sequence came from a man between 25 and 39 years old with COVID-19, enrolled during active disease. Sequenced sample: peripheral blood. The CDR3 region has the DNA TGTGCCAGCAGTAAGGGACAGGGATACACCGGGGAGCTGTTTTTT. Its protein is CASSKGQGYTGELFF.